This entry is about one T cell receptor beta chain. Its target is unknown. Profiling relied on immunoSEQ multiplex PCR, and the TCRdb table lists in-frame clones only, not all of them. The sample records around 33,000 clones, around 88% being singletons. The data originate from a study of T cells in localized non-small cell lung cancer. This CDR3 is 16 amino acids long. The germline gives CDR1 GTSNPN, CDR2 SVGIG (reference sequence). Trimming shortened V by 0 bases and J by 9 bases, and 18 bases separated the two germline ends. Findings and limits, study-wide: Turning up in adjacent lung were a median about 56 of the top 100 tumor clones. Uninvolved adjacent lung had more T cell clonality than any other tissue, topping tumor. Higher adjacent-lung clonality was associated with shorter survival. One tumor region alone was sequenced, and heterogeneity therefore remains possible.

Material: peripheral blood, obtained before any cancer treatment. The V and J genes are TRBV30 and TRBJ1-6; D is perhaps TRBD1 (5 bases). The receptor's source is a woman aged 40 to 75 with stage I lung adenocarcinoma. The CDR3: CAWSVGLGEIGSPLHF. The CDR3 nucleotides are TGTGCCTGGAGTGTGGGTCTAGGGGAGATAGGTTCACCCCTCCACTTT.